Listed here are 21 T cell receptor beta chains from one sample, sequenced in a study of blood T cells in healthy people across ages (dated by TCRdb to 2013 to 2016). The receptor library was made with 5' RACE. Reads for this sample came from an Illumina HiSeq 2500. A second PCR of about 6 to 12 cycles was run with a J-beta primer mix and a sample-barcoded 5' primer. The public reads were quality trimmed at Q25 with fastp and then assembled into clones with MiXCR by TCRdb, keeping productive beta chains. Every CDR3 protein is listed once, alongside the most common genes and DNA of its rows. For this sample there are 650,000 to 700,000 distinct CDR3 sequences; roughly half appear just once. The top ten constitute roughly 13% of the sample. Sequencing was performed on blood. Receptors were obtained from a woman older than 75 in good health.

The chain recombines TRBV4-2 with TRBJ2-3; tentatively, D is TRBD2 (7 bases). The germline CDR1 and CDR2 sequences are LGHNA and YNFKEQ. The CDR3 totals 17 residues. V was pared by 0 bases and J by 0 bases, with 13 bases between. The CDR3 loop reads CASSQDGAGASTDTQYF. The CDR3 DNA sequence: TGTGCCAGCAGCCAAGATGGGGCGGGGGCGAGCACAGATACGCAGTATTTT.

This rearrangement joins TRBV29-1 to TRBJ2-1, with 7 bases lining up with TRBD1. The CDR3 loop spans 13 amino acids. Germline CDR1 SQVTM, CDR2 ANQGSEA. V trimming: 6 bases; J trimming: 2 bases; junction bases outside the gene matches: 4. The CDR3 here is CSVGTATYNEQFF. The CDR3 DNA sequence: TGCAGCGTCGGGACAGCGACCTACAATGAGCAGTTCTTC.

This clonotype came up many times. This CDR3 is CASSYPFAGGSDTQYF. CDR3 DNA: TGTGCCAGCAGCTACCCCTTCGCGGGAGGGTCCGATACGCAGTATTTT. The V call is TRBV7-9, the J call TRBJ2-3; TRBD2 matches at 9 bases. With 4 bases clipped from V and 6 bases from J, the junction kept 11 bases outside the gene matches. Germline CDR1 SEHNR, CDR2 FQNEAQ (reference sequence). The CDR3 sequence is 16 residues long.

This rearrangement joins TRBV20-1 to TRBJ2-4; 7 nucleotides align to TRBD1. Germline values: CDR1 DFQATT, CDR2 SNEGSKA (reference sequence). The CDR3 is 15 amino acids. V gave up 0 bases and J gave up 7 bases; unmatched junction bases: 9. The CDR3 loop is CSARDPPTGLNIQYF. The CDR3 DNA is TGCAGTGCTAGAGATCCCCCGACAGGGCTTAACATTCAGTACTTC.

This clonotype came up many times. This sequence joins TRBV5-1 and TRBJ2-1; perhaps TRBD1 as D (5 bases). Trimming left V 2 bases short and J 0 bases short, with 12 bases between. The CDR3 covers 16 residues. Per the germline V gene, CDR1 is SGHRS and CDR2 is YFSETQ. CDR3 DNA sequence: TGCGCCAGCAGCTTCGGCTGGGGCGGCTCCTACAATGAGCAGTTCTTC. Encoded protein: CASSFGWGGSYNEQFF.

This chain connects TRBV15 to TRBJ2-7; D tentatively fits TRBD1 or TRBD2 (5 bases each). TRBJ2-5 matches the DNA end more closely, so the J call is doubtful. CDR1 is LNHNV, CDR2 YYDKDF, per germline (reference sequence). This CDR3 region has 15 residues. Here the CDR3 DNA reads TGTGCCACCAGGGGGGACCAACTTGGGGGAGAGACCCAGTACTTC. Its translation is CATRGDQLGGETQYF.

This clonotype was seen just once. The junction shows a germline mismatch at one end, possibly a read error. This rearrangement joins TRBV2 to TRBJ2-5, with D possibly being TRBD1 or TRBD2 (6 bases each). There are 15 residues in the CDR3. Germline V gene data show CDR1 as SNHLY and CDR2 as FYNNEI. The CDR3 DNA reads TGCGCCAGCAAACGGGGGCAGGGCCACCAAGAGACCCAGTACTTC. Translated, it gives CASKRGQGHQETQYF.

The chain couples TRBV20-1 to TRBJ2-5; 9 nucleotides agree with TRBD2. This CDR3 is built from 16 residues. Germline values: CDR1 DFQATT, CDR2 SNEGSKA (reference sequence). V was pared by 5 bases and J by 0 bases, with 10 bases of the junction left unmatched. As DNA, the CDR3 is TGCAGTGCTCCTCGAAGACTAGCGGCGTACCAAGAGACCCAGTACTTC. The encoded protein is CSAPRRLAAYQETQYF.

The rearrangement links TRBV30 to TRBJ2-1; 10 bases agree with TRBD2. This CDR3 comprises 13 residues. The junction had 9 bases not matched to a gene; V was cut back by 3 bases and J by 13 bases. CDR1 is GTSNPN and CDR2 is SVGIG in the germline V gene (reference sequence). The CDR3 DNA reads as TGTGCCTGGAGCATAGCGGGAGGAGAGACCCAGTTCTTC. It codes for CAWSIAGGETQFF.

As concerns this clonotype: A much larger clone differs by one base, so this may be a read error. The chain combines TRBV29-1 with TRBJ2-7; possible D gene TRBD2, 7 bases. The CDR3 extends over 14 amino acids. V lost 2 bases to trimming and J lost 10 bases, with 21 bases between them. CDR1 and CDR2 (germline): SQVTM, ANQGSEA. CDR3 residues: CSVEPWGGQEPQYF. The CDR3 bases are TGCAGCGTTGAACCTTGGGGGGGGCAAGAGCCCCAGTACTTC.

This sequence joins TRBV7-2 and TRBJ1-6; D not resolved. The V and J ends lost 6 bases and 6 bases respectively, with 15 bases between them. The CDR3 has 15 residues. The germline CDR1 and CDR2 sequences are SGHTA and FQGNSA. CDR3 DNA: TGTGCCAGCAGACCTAACGAGGGTGTTAATTCACCCCTCCACTTT. Amino acid sequence: CASRPNEGVNSPLHF. Combining the CDR3 with reference TRBV7-2 and TRBJ1-6 gives the whole variable domain GAGVSQSPSNKVTEKGKDVELRCDPISGHTALYWYRQSLGQGLEFLIYFQGNSAPDKSGLPSDRFSAERTGGSVSTLTIQRTQQEDSAVYLCASRPNEGVNSPLHFGNGTRLTVT.

The V call is TRBV29-1, the J call TRBJ1-1; the D is unclear. The CDR3 has 11 residues. CDR1 and CDR2 (germline): SQVTM, ANQGSEA. Trimming stripped 7 bases from V and 3 bases from J, with 9 bases between. The CDR3 loop is CSATLDTEAFF. The CDR3 DNA follows: TGCAGCGCCACCCTCGACACTGAAGCTTTCTTT.

This clonotype was counted a few times. The chain links TRBV20-1 to TRBJ1-5; D gene ambiguous. V was trimmed by 3 bases and J by 2 bases, leaving 8 bases between them. Per the germline V gene, CDR1 is DFQATT and CDR2 is SNEGSKA (reference sequence). The CDR3 consists of 13 residues. In DNA form, the CDR3 reads TGCAGTGCTAGCCCCCAGGGCAATCAGCCCCAGCATTTT. Residues: CSASPQGNQPQHF.

Worth noting for this clonotype: Being one base from a much bigger clone, this may be a read error. V and J are TRBV11-2 and TRBJ2-4; 9 bases align to TRBD2. The CDR3 spans 16 residues. J lost 2 bases, V lost 1 base, and 3 bases had no gene match. Germline CDR1 is SGHAT and CDR2 is FQNNGV. This chain's CDR3 is CASSLGSSGTKNIQYF. The CDR3 nucleotides are TGTGCCAGCAGCTTAGGGTCTAGCGGGACCAAAAACATTCAGTACTTC.

In this sample, this clonotype turned up many times. V gene TRBV12-5 combines with J gene TRBJ2-1; the match to TRBD2 covers 8 bases. Trimming at V came to 4 bases and at J to 10 bases, leaving 3 bases not matched to a gene. The CDR3 has 12 amino acids. The germline gives CDR1 LGHNT, CDR2 FRNRAP. The CDR3, as DNA: TGTGCTAGTGGTTCGCTAGCGGGCGAGCAGTTCTTC. Protein sequence: CASGSLAGEQFF.

The V gene is TRBV9, the J gene TRBJ1-2; D gene ambiguous. The CDR3 loop spans 15 amino acids. CDR1 is SGDLS and CDR2 is YYNGEE in the germline V gene. V dropped 0 bases and J dropped 6 bases, with 15 bases sitting between them. The CDR3 is CASSVAGKRRDGYTF. The CDR3 DNA reads TGTGCCAGCAGCGTAGCAGGCAAACGCCGCGATGGCTACACCTTC.

This clonotype was counted a few times. Written as DNA, the CDR3 is TGTGCCAGTAGTATAGATCCAAGAAGGGGGGACACTGAAGCTTTCTTT. Amino acid sequence: CASSIDPRRGDTEAFF. The V call is TRBV19, the J call TRBJ1-1; perhaps TRBD1 as D (6 bases). The germline gives CDR1 LNHDA, CDR2 SQIVND (reference sequence). Trimming removed 0 bases from V and 3 bases from J, with 14 bases in between. The CDR3 consists of 16 residues.

The chain joins TRBV12-3 or TRBV12-4 to TRBJ1-2; 8 bases line up with TRBD1. The CDR3 loop spans 14 amino acids. V shed 5 bases and J 1 base; nucleotides not matched to a gene: 3. CDR3 nucleotide sequence: TGTGCCAGCAGTCGGGACAGGCGTAACTATGGCTACACCTTC. This translates into CASSRDRRNYGYTF.

This clonotype was detected ten times or more. The chain recombines TRBV15 with TRBJ2-5, with D hard to call. The CDR3 is made up of 13 amino acids. V dropped 0 bases and J dropped 3 bases, with 5 bases sitting between them. Germline V lookup: CDR1 LNHNV, CDR2 YYDKDF (reference sequence). The chain's CDR3 is CATSRESKETQYF. CDR3 bases: TGTGCCACCAGCAGAGAGTCGAAAGAGACCCAGTACTTC. Supplemented by reference TRBV15 and TRBJ2-5, the full variable domain reads DAMVIQNPRYQVTQFGKPVTLSCSQTLNHNVMYWYQQKSSQAPKLLFHYYDKDFNNEADTPDNFQSRRPNTSFCFLDIRSPGLGDTAMYLCATSRESKETQYFGPGTRLLVL.

This clonotype appeared once. This may arise from a read error, as a much more abundant clone is one base away. The V call is TRBV3-1, the J call TRBJ2-4; D possibly corresponds to TRBD1 (5 bases). The ends were cut back, 4 bases at V and 13 bases at J, with 20 bases in the middle. Germline CDR1 LGHDT, CDR2 YNNKEL (reference sequence). The CDR3 is made up of 14 amino acids. CDR3 in amino acids: CASSPGYSYNEQYF. The CDR3 DNA is TGTGCCAGCAGCCCAGGGTACTCCTACAATGAGCAGTACTTC. Variable domain in full (rest from reference TRBV3-1 and TRBJ2-4): DTAVSQTPKYLVTQMGNDKSIKCEQNLGHDTMYWYKQDSKKFLKIMFSYNNKELIINETVPNRFSPKSPDKAHLNLHINSLELGDSAVYFCASSPGYSYNEQYFGAGTRLSVL.

The rearrangement links TRBV20-1 to TRBJ2-3; D gene unclear. CDR1 DFQATT and CDR2 SNEGSKA come from the germline V gene (reference sequence). Trimming removed 6 bases from V and 0 bases from J, with 19 bases in between. This CDR3 has 16 amino acids. Here the CDR3 DNA reads TGCAGTGCGACGCCCGGACGGATATCTAGCACAGATACGCAGTATTTT. Translated, it gives CSATPGRISSTDTQYF.